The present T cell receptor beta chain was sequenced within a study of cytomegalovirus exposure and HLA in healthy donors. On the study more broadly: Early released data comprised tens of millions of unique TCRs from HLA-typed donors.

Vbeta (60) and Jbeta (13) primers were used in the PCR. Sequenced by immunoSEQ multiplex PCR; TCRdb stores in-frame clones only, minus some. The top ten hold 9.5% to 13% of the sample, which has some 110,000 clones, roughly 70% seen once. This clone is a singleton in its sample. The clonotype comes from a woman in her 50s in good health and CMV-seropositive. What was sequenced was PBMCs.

This CDR3 reads CASSPYGLAYNEQFF. In nucleotides, the CDR3 is TGTGCCAGCAGCCCCTACGGACTAGCGTACAATGAGCAGTTCTTC. The V call is TRBV11-3, the J call TRBJ2-1; 9 nucleotides align to TRBD2. CDR1 is SGHNT, CDR2 YENEEA, per germline. This CDR3 has 15 residues. After removal of 5 bases from V and 4 bases from J, the junction contained 6 bases not matched to a gene. Looking up the rest from reference TRBV11-3 and TRBJ2-1 gives the full variable domain: EAGVVQSPRYKIIEKKQPVAFWCNPISGHNTLYWYLQNLGQGPELLIRYENEEAVDDSQLPKDRFSAERLKGVDSTLKIQPAELGDSAVYLCASSPYGLAYNEQFFGPGTRLTVL.